The rows below give T cell receptor beta chains drawn from one sample of a study of regulatory T cells in long-lasting Graves disease. Each CDR3 protein gets one entry after TCRdb re-called the multiplex PCR reads with MiXCR. The data contain roughly 500,000 distinct CDR3 sequences, 22% of them seen just once; the ten biggest clones take up about an eighth. This material consisted of peripheral blood mononuclear cells (PBMCs), taken when the disease was refractory, from a patient treated with antithyroid drugs. The receptor source for this set is a female donor with Graves disease. Each CDR3 is given with its conserved first and last residue. D genes are given only for firm matches. Size values are once, few and many counts, or a class for expanded clones, and some rows have none.

size: many; J: TRBJ2-7; V: TRBV2; D: .; DNA: TGTGCCAGCGAAAGTAGCGTACTCTCCTACGAGCAGTACTTC; CDR3: CASESSVLSYEQYF
size: .; J: TRBJ2-7; V: TRBV20-1; D: .; DNA: TGCAGTGCTAGGGGGTTATTGGTAAGCTCCTACGAGCAGTACTTC; CDR3: CSARGLLVSSYEQYF
size: .; J: TRBJ1-3; V: TRBV5-5; D: .; DNA: TGTGCCAGCAGCTTATCCGACGGATCGATAAACACCATATATTTT; CDR3: CASSLSDGSINTIYF
size: few; J: TRBJ1-1; V: TRBV19; D: .; DNA: TGTGCCAGTACCCTCGGTCCGGGCACTGAAGCTTTCTTT; CDR3: CASTLGPGTEAFF
size: many; J: TRBJ1-2; V: TRBV6-1; D: .; DNA: TGTGCCAGCAGGACCCCGGGGTTCGGCTACACCTTC; CDR3: CASRTPGFGYTF
size: few; J: TRBJ2-5; V: TRBV30; D: TRBD2; DNA: TGTGCCTGGAGTGTACGACTAGCGGGGGAGACCCAGTACTTC; CDR3: CAWSVRLAGETQYF
size: few; J: TRBJ2-5; V: TRBV14; D: .; DNA: TGTGCCAGCAGCCACGGGACAACCGCGGCTTCTACTAAAGAGACCCAGTACTTC; CDR3: CASSHGTTAASTKETQYF
size: .; J: TRBJ2-7; V: TRBV7-9; D: TRBD1; DNA: TGTGCCAGCAGCTTAGCCGCGGACAGGGGTACGAACGAGCAGTACTTC; CDR3: CASSLAADRGTNEQYF
size: many; J: TRBJ2-2; V: TRBV20-1; D: TRBD2; DNA: TGCAGTGCTAGGCCTCCCGGGACTAGAGACACCGGGGAGCTGTTTTTT; CDR3: CSARPPGTRDTGELFF
size: few; J: TRBJ2-5; V: TRBV6-1; D: TRBD1; DNA: TGTGCCAGCAGCCTACAGGGGACAGACCAAGAGACCCAGTACTTC; CDR3: CASSLQGTDQETQYF
size: .; J: TRBJ1-6; V: TRBV6-1; D: .; DNA: TGTGCCAGCAGACCCGGGACCCATAATTCACCCCTCCACTTT; CDR3: CASRPGTHNSPLHF
size: .; J: TRBJ2-5; V: TRBV6-1; D: TRBD2; DNA: TGTGCCAGCACCACCAGTCAAGCGGGAGCGGGGGAGACCCAGTACTTC; CDR3: CASTTSQAGAGETQYF
size: few; J: TRBJ1-1; V: TRBV20-1; D: TRBD1; DNA: TGCAGTGCTAGTACGGGACAGAAGAACACTGAAGCTTTCTTT; CDR3: CSASTGQKNTEAFF
size: many; J: TRBJ2-7; V: TRBV11-2; D: TRBD1; DNA: TGTGCCGGCCGGGACAGGGGATCCTACGAGCAGTACTTC; CDR3: CAGRDRGSYEQYF
size: many; J: TRBJ1-2; V: TRBV5-5; D: .; DNA: TGTGCCAGCAGCACCGGACCGCAGTATGGCTACACCTTC; CDR3: CASSTGPQYGYTF
size: .; J: TRBJ2-5; V: TRBV30; D: .; DNA: TGTGCCTGGGAACACGAAGGGGAAGAGACCCAGTACTTC; CDR3: CAWEHEGEETQYF
size: few; J: TRBJ2-6; V: TRBV19; D: .; DNA: TGTGCCAGTAGTTTGGGGATCCGTTCTGGGGCCAACGTCCTGACTTTC; CDR3: CASSLGIRSGANVLTF
size: few; J: TRBJ1-2; V: TRBV19; D: .; DNA: TGTGCCAGTAGTGTCCTCGACAGTCCCTATGGCTACACCTTC; CDR3: CASSVLDSPYGYTF
size: many; J: TRBJ1-2; V: TRBV6-1; D: .; DNA: TGTGCCAGCAGTCTAGATCGAGGCTACACCTTC; CDR3: CASSLDRGYTF
size: many; J: TRBJ1-1; V: TRBV12-3/TRBV12-4; D: TRBD1; DNA: TGTGCCAGCAGTTCCTCTGGGACAGACACTGAAGCTTTCTTT; CDR3: CASSSSGTDTEAFF
size: many; J: TRBJ1-6; V: TRBV6-9; D: .; DNA: TGTGCCAGCAGTTACAGCAATTCACCCCTCCACTTT; CDR3: CASSYSNSPLHF
size: few; J: TRBJ1-5; V: TRBV20-1; D: TRBD1; DNA: TGCAGTGCTAGAGAAACAGGGGGCAATCAGCCCCAGCATTTT; CDR3: CSARETGGNQPQHF
size: .; J: TRBJ2-3; V: TRBV27; D: TRBD2; DNA: TGTGCCAGCAGTCCCCCCGCTTTAACGGAGCGGGAGACGCGTAGCTCAGATACGCAGTATTTT; CDR3: CASSPPALTERETRSSDTQYF
size: few; J: TRBJ2-5; V: TRBV30; D: .; DNA: TGTGCCTGGAGTGTGAGGGGGCAAGAGACCCAGTACTTC; CDR3: CAWSVRGQETQYF
size: .; J: TRBJ2-1; V: TRBV6-1; D: .; DNA: TGTGCCAGCAGCCCGCCAGCAGATGAGCAGTTCTTC; CDR3: CASSPPADEQFF
size: many; J: TRBJ1-1; V: TRBV5-1; D: .; DNA: TGCGCCAGCAGCTTCGACAGCCAGAGCACTGAAGCTTTCTTT; CDR3: CASSFDSQSTEAFF
size: .; J: TRBJ1-2; V: TRBV19; D: .; DNA: TGTGCCAGTAAAGTTTATCGGGGGGGAGGTTTTGGCTACACCTTC; CDR3: CASKVYRGGGFGYTF
size: .; J: TRBJ1-2; V: TRBV5-4; D: .; DNA: TGTGCCAGCAGCTTGGTTGGGACCCATGGCTACACCTTC; CDR3: CASSLVGTHGYTF
size: .; J: TRBJ2-7; V: TRBV6-5; D: TRBD1; DNA: TGTGCCAGCAGTTACTCTGGCCAGGGGGCGCGGGAGCAGTACTTC; CDR3: CASSYSGQGAREQYF
size: many; J: TRBJ1-1; V: TRBV6-1; D: TRBD1; DNA: TGTGCCAGCACCAGGGGGGGGGCCTTTGTGAACACTGAAGCTTTCTTT; CDR3: CASTRGGAFVNTEAFF
size: .; J: TRBJ1-1; V: TRBV30; D: .; DNA: TGTGCCTGGAGCAGATTACCGGGACTGGGAGCTTTCTTT; CDR3: CAWSRLPGLGAFF
size: .; J: TRBJ2-5; V: TRBV25-1; D: .; DNA: TGTGCCAGCAGTGAATCGAGGCAGGGAGAAGAAGAGACCCAGTACTTC; CDR3: CASSESRQGEEETQYF
size: few; J: TRBJ2-7; V: TRBV7-9; D: .; DNA: TGTGCCAGCAGCTTAGCGGGACGCCTCTACGAGCAGTACTTC; CDR3: CASSLAGRLYEQYF
size: many; J: TRBJ2-7; V: TRBV7-2; D: TRBD1; DNA: TGTGCCAGCAGCTTAGTAGCTGGACAGGCGAACGAGCAGTACTTC; CDR3: CASSLVAGQANEQYF
size: .; J: TRBJ1-6; V: TRBV7-2; D: .; DNA: TGTGCCAGCAGCTCGGGGGGGCCTCGTCTCTCCTATAATTCACCCCTCCACTTT; CDR3: CASSSGGPRLSYNSPLHF
size: many; J: TRBJ1-5; V: TRBV7-9; D: TRBD1; DNA: TGTGCCAGCAGCTTAGATTTCGGGACAGGGAGCAATCAGCCCCAGCATTTT; CDR3: CASSLDFGTGSNQPQHF
size: .; J: TRBJ1-2; V: TRBV19; D: .; DNA: TGTGCCAGCGGACCGGGACACTCAGCTAACTATGGCTACACCTTC; CDR3: CASGPGHSANYGYTF
size: many; J: TRBJ2-3; V: TRBV28; D: TRBD2; DNA: TGTGCCAGCAGTTCCCCTCGCGGGGGAAGCACAGATACGCAGTATTTT; CDR3: CASSSPRGGSTDTQYF
size: many; J: TRBJ2-7; V: TRBV28; D: TRBD2; DNA: TGTGCCAGCAGTATCCTAGCGGGAGGATGGGAGCAGTACTTC; CDR3: CASSILAGGWEQYF
size: many; J: TRBJ2-5; V: TRBV11-2; D: .; DNA: TGTGCCAGCAATCGCGGGGACTGGGGCTCGGGGACCCAGTACTTC; CDR3: CASNRGDWGSGTQYF
size: many; J: TRBJ2-6; V: TRBV28; D: .; DNA: TGTGCCAGCAGTAGGGGATACTCTGGGGCCAACGTCCTGACTTTC; CDR3: CASSRGYSGANVLTF
size: .; J: TRBJ1-5; V: TRBV6-9; D: TRBD1; DNA: TGTGCCAGCAGTTACTCACAGGGGGGTCCAAATCAGCCCCAGCATTTT; CDR3: CASSYSQGGPNQPQHF
size: many; J: TRBJ2-7; V: TRBV2; D: .; DNA: TGTGCCAGCAGTGCTGGGGGCGACCACGAGCAGTACTTC; CDR3: CASSAGGDHEQYF
size: many; J: TRBJ2-7; V: TRBV7-2; D: TRBD2; DNA: TGTGCCAGCAGTCCAGCGGGAGTTATTACCGGGGGCGAGCAGTACTTC; CDR3: CASSPAGVITGGEQYF